The source of this T cell receptor (beta chain) is a study of blood T cell repertoires in COVID-19. Here immunoSEQ multiplex PCR was the method, and the copy in TCRdb shows in-frame clones only, minus some. This sample has 150,000 to 200,000 clones, with roughly 82% found just once. CDR3 size: 15 residues. V lost 1 base to trimming and J lost 0 bases, with 9 bases between them. Germline V gene sequence: CDR1 SEHNR, CDR2 FQNEAQ (reference sequence). This chain uses TRBV7-9 with TRBJ1-1; D is undetermined. Sequencing was carried out using PBMCs or T cells enriched from blood (not recorded which). The source of this sequence is a woman aged 55-70 years with acute COVID-19. The CDR3 here is CASSLGLAMNTEAFF. CDR3 in DNA: TGTGCCAGCAGCTTAGGTTTAGCGATGAACACTGAAGCTTTCTTT. Looking up the rest from reference TRBV7-9 and TRBJ1-1 gives the full variable domain: DTGVSQNPRHKITKRGQNVTFRCDPISEHNRLYWYRQTLGQGPEFLTYFQNEAQLEKSRLLSDRFSAERPKGSFSTLEIQRTEQGDSAMYLCASSLGLAMNTEAFFGQGTRLTVV.